This TCR beta chain is drawn from a study of CD8+ T cells in alopecia areata. cDNA prepared by RNA extraction and subsequent reverse transcription served as the template for sequencing. Measured with immunoSEQ multiplex PCR; TCRdb has only the in-frame clones, and not every one. The table records more than 140,000 clones, 86% of them present only once. Treatment: oral pan-JAK inhibitor, 5-10 mg twice daily. Deletions cut 3 bases from V and 5 bases from J, with 17 bases between. Germline CDR1 MGHRA, CDR2 YSYEKL. This CDR3 contains 15 residues. V gene TRBV4-1 combines with J gene TRBJ2-7, with a tentative D call TRBD2 (5 bases). This specimen was CD8+ T cells sorted from blood, taken at week 4, from a patient treated with tofacitinib. This sequence was found in a human donor with alopecia areata. This chain's CDR3 is CASSQGFGVVDEQYF. In DNA, the CDR3 is TGCGCCAGCAGCCAGGGGTTCGGGGTGGTCGACGAGCAGTACTTC.